These 17 T cell receptor beta chains were sequenced from one sample in a study of post-analysis software for immune sequencing data. General study findings and limits: Controls showed lower frequencies than patients for roughly 5 TRBV segments, and TRBV5-6, TRBV5-1 and TRBV20-1 were among these.

Antigen specificity for these receptors is unknown. Unique molecular identifiers were built into the TCR beta cDNA libraries. TCRdb recomputed calls from the PCR reads with MiXCR, one row per CDR3 protein. In the table there are approximately 630,000 distinct CDR3 sequences, roughly three fifths of which are singletons. The sequenced sample was blood. The receptors come from a girl aged 2-10 years with multiple sclerosis.

The chain is built from TRBV10-3 and TRBJ2-3, with D perhaps matching TRBD2 (7 bases). CDR1 ENHRY and CDR2 SYGVKD come from the germline V gene. V lost 3 bases to trimming and J lost 2 bases, with 15 bases between them. The CDR3 sequence is 16 residues long. CDR3: CAISDRGGRDTDTQYF. In DNA form, the CDR3 reads TGTGCCATCAGTGACAGGGGCGGGAGAGACACAGATACGCAGTATTTT.

The genes are TRBV29-1 and TRBJ2-5, with unresolved D. V lost 4 bases and J lost 1, with 16 bases in between. The CDR3 spans 15 residues. Per the germline V gene, CDR1 is SQVTM and CDR2 is ANQGSEA. The CDR3 nucleotides read TGCAGCGTTGGGTACATAGGGCAGACCCAAGAGACCCAGTACTTC. It specifies CSVGYIGQTQETQYF.

The V call is TRBV12-3 or TRBV12-4, the J call TRBJ1-6; no clear D. The CDR3 length is 13 residues. The V end lost 6 bases, the J end lost 9 bases, and 12 bases lay between the germline ends. CDR3 sequence: CASSAGEISPLHF. Here the CDR3 DNA reads TGTGCCAGCAGCGCTGGGGAGATTTCACCCCTCCACTTT.

CDR3 loop: CSASKGEGITDTQYF. The CDR3 coding sequence is TGCAGTGCTAGTAAAGGGGAGGGGATCACAGATACGCAGTATTTT. The chain recombines TRBV20-1 with TRBJ2-3; TRBD2 agrees at 7 bases. The V gene end was trimmed by 3 bases and the J gene end by 2 bases; junction bases not matched to a gene: 8. This CDR3 contains 15 residues. Germline CDR1 and CDR2: DFQATT and SNEGSKA (reference sequence).

The V and J genes are TRBV6-1 and TRBJ1-5; D is possibly TRBD1 (5 bases). The CDR3 runs 16 residues. Germline V lookup: CDR1 MNHNS, CDR2 SASEGT. V lost 7 bases, J lost 0 bases, and 16 bases lay in between. The CDR3 bases are TGTGCCAGCATCCCAACCTCAGGGTATAGCAATCAGCCCCAGCATTTT. Translating it yields CASIPTSGYSNQPQHF.

The V and J genes are TRBV12-3 or TRBV12-4 and TRBJ1-5; the match to TRBD1 covers 7 bases. This CDR3 region has 17 residues. The V and J ends lost 0 bases and 0 bases, in that order; junction bases with no gene match: 5. The CDR3 DNA reads as TGTGCCAGCAGTTTAGCGGCAGGGGGAAATAGCAATCAGCCCCAGCATTTT. Its translation: CASSLAAGGNSNQPQHF.

The chain uses TRBV4-3 and TRBJ2-1; possibly TRBD2 for D (5 bases). CDR1 LGHNA and CDR2 YSLEER come from the germline V gene. Trimming removed 4 bases at V and 1 base at J, with 26 bases between. The CDR3 covers 20 residues. The CDR3 is CASSPFDGLIGDPSYNEQFF. The CDR3 nucleotides read TGCGCCAGCAGCCCCTTTGATGGCCTCATCGGGGATCCTTCCTACAATGAGCAGTTCTTC.

This clonotype was found a few times. The chain uses TRBV12-3 or TRBV12-4 and TRBJ1-2; 8 nucleotides match TRBD1. The V segment lost 4 bases and the J segment 6 bases; nucleotides outside the gene matches: 13. This CDR3 has 16 amino acids. CDR3 bases: TGTGCCAGCAGTTGGACAGGACAGGGCATCCTGAATGGCTACACCTTC. Protein: CASSWTGQGILNGYTF.

This sequence joins TRBV6-5 and TRBJ2-4; 8 nucleotides agree with TRBD2. The better agreement between TRBJ2-5 and the DNA end casts doubt on the J call. There are 14 residues in the CDR3. In germline, CDR1 is MNHEY, CDR2 SVGAGI. The chain's CDR3 is CASRGGGQQETQYF. The DNA of the CDR3 is TGTGCCAGCAGGGGCGGGGGGCAACAAGAGACCCAGTACTTC.

This clonotype was seen a handful of times. The chain uses TRBV10-3 and TRBJ2-5; D tentatively reads TRBD1 or TRBD2 (5 bases each). CDR3 length equals 13 residues. In germline, CDR1 is ENHRY, CDR2 SYGVKD. The ends were cut back, 6 bases at V and 2 bases at J, with 10 bases in the middle. The CDR3 sequence is CAISGARQETQYF. The CDR3 nucleotides are TGTGCCATCAGCGGGGCTAGACAAGAGACCCAGTACTTC.

The V call is TRBV9, the J call TRBJ2-7; TRBD2 agrees at 9 bases. The J segment lost 3 bases and the V segment lost 0 bases, leaving 10 bases of the junction unmatched. There are 17 residues in the CDR3. Looked up from germline, CDR1 is SGDLS and CDR2 is YYNGEE. CDR3 in amino acids: CASSVESGIAGDYEQYF. The CDR3 DNA reads TGTGCCAGCAGCGTAGAAAGCGGAATAGCGGGAGACTACGAGCAGTACTTC.

There are a few counts of this clonotype. The chain employs TRBV7-9 and TRBJ2-1, with 8 nucleotides matching TRBD1. Per germline, CDR1 SEHNR and CDR2 FQNEAQ (reference sequence). The CDR3 runs 16 residues. Trimming removed 5 bases from V and 8 bases from J; junction bases left unmatched: 14. The CDR3 DNA sequence: TGTGCCAGCAGCCCTCTTACAGGGGGGATCTTCCATGAGCAGTTCTTC. Its protein is CASSPLTGGIFHEQFF.

A single count supports this clonotype. The V and J genes are TRBV29-1 and TRBJ2-1; the D gene is possibly TRBD2 (6 bases). This CDR3 comprises 15 residues. Germline values: CDR1 SQVTM, CDR2 ANQGSEA. Trimming stripped 3 bases from V and 7 bases from J, with 19 bases between. CDR3 amino acids: CSVDSRGRAGNEQFF. CDR3 nucleotide sequence: TGCAGCGTTGATTCGCGGGGCAGGGCAGGGAATGAGCAGTTCTTC.

The chain employs TRBV25-1 and TRBJ2-7; perhaps TRBD1 as D (6 bases). Germline CDR1 is MGHDK and CDR2 is SYGVNS. Trimming removed 6 bases from V and 0 bases from J, with 15 bases in between. The CDR3 runs to 15 residues. DNA for the CDR3: TGTGCCAGCAGCTCCACAGGGATGGCCTCCTACGAGCAGTACTTC. Protein product: CASSSTGMASYEQYF.

This clonotype showed up just once. As DNA, the CDR3 is TGCGCCAGCAGCCAAGATGTGGGATGGCGGGGCGTGAATGAGCAGTTCTTC. This sequence encodes CASSQDVGWRGVNEQFF. The chain couples TRBV4-3 to TRBJ2-1, with D perhaps TRBD2 (6 bases). The CDR3 sequence is 17 residues long. Germline V CDR1 and CDR2: LGHNA, YSLEER. V was trimmed by 0 bases and J by 7 bases, leaving 19 bases between them.

This sequence joins TRBV7-8 and TRBJ1-1, with D maybe TRBD1 (6 bases). V lost 7 bases to trimming and J lost 1 base, with 16 bases between them. CDR1 is SGHVS and CDR2 is FQNEAQ in the germline V gene. This CDR3 is built from 15 residues. The CDR3 region has the DNA TGTGCCAGCACGATACAGGGACGAGCGAACACTGAAGCTTTCTTT. Its protein is CASTIQGRANTEAFF.

This clonotype was recorded a few times. The chain employs TRBV10-3 and TRBJ2-5; D might be TRBD2 (6 bases). Between the trimmed V and J ends, which lost 0 bases and 1 base, there was a span of 9 bases. Germline V CDR1 and CDR2: ENHRY, SYGVKD. The CDR3 covers 15 residues. CDR3 region: CAISESFGGQETQYF. The CDR3 region has the DNA TGTGCCATCAGTGAGTCGTTCGGGGGCCAAGAGACCCAGTACTTC.